Shown below are 14 T cell receptor beta chains from a single sample sequenced in a study of blood T cell repertoires in COVID-19. The assay was immunoSEQ multiplex PCR, and TCRdb's table has in-frame clones only and misses some. Of roughly 380,000 clones listed, about 85% are singletons. Specimen: peripheral blood. Receptors originate from a woman in her late teens or twenties with acute or convalescent COVID-19.

The chain uses TRBV5-1 and TRBJ1-5; 9 nucleotides line up with TRBD1. Germline CDR1 and CDR2: SGHRS and YFSETQ. V gave up 0 bases and J gave up 6 bases; unmatched junction bases: 7. This CDR3 contains 16 residues. As DNA, the CDR3 is TGCGCCAGCAGCTTGGTTACGGGACAGGGACCTCAGCCCCAGCATTTT. Translation: CASSLVTGQGPQPQHF.

The chain employs TRBV7-8 and TRBJ1-1; D is unclear. The CDR3 is 13 residues long. Per the germline V gene, CDR1 is SGHVS and CDR2 is FQNEAQ. V lost 4 bases and J lost 1, with 7 bases in between. The CDR3 is CASSSDWNTEAFF. The CDR3 coding sequence is TGTGCCAGCAGCTCGGACTGGAACACTGAAGCTTTCTTT. The entire variable domain, with the rest obtained from reference TRBV7-8 and TRBJ1-1, is as follows: GAGVSQSPRYKVAKRGQDVALRCDPISGHVSLFWYQQALGQGPEFLTYFQNEAQLDKSGLPSDRFFAERPEGSVSTLKIQRTQQEDSAVYLCASSSDWNTEAFFGQGTRLTVV.

The genes are TRBV4-2 and TRBJ2-3, with 9 bases that match TRBD2. The CDR3 runs to 17 residues. The germline V gene has CDR1 LGHNA and CDR2 YNFKEQ. The V and J ends lost 0 bases and 6 bases, in that order; junction bases with no gene match: 10. The CDR3 coding sequence is TGTGCCAGCAGCCAAGATGAAGCTGGCGGGAGGGGGGATACGCAGTATTTT. Translation gives CASSQDEAGGRGDTQYF.

This chain links TRBV28 with TRBJ1-1; the match to TRBD1 covers 7 bases. CDR1 and CDR2 from the germline V gene are MDHEN and SYDVKM. This CDR3 has 14 amino acids. V gave up 5 bases and J gave up 0 bases; unmatched junction bases: 3. The CDR3 loop is CASSHRGLNTEAFF. CDR3 sequence (DNA): TGTGCCAGCAGTCACAGGGGTTTGAACACTGAAGCTTTCTTT.

The chain has TRBV2 and TRBJ1-6, with a weak D call TRBD1 (5 bases). The CDR3 has 12 residues. Between the trimmed V and J ends, which lost 6 bases and 9 bases, there was a span of 9 bases. Germline V gene sequence: CDR1 SNHLY, CDR2 FYNNEI. CDR3 amino acids: CASSLGASPLHF. The CDR3 DNA reads as TGTGCCAGCAGCCTAGGGGCTTCACCCCTCCACTTT.

The chain is built from TRBV7-9 and TRBJ1-5, with TRBD1 identical over 7 bases. V trimming: 1 base; J trimming: 3 bases; junction bases outside the gene matches: 6. CDR1 is SEHNR, CDR2 FQNEAQ, per germline (reference sequence). The CDR3 consists of 16 residues. DNA for the CDR3: TGTGCCAGCAGCTTAGGAGGAGGGGGCATCAATCAGCCCCAGCATTTT. As protein: CASSLGGGGINQPQHF.

The chain has TRBV21-1 and TRBJ1-5; the D segment call TRBD1 is taken from the table without a DNA check. TRBV21-1 is reported as a pseudogene. The length of the CDR3 is 17 residues. CDR3 amino acids: CASSKEWDRDSNQPQHF. CDR3 coding DNA: TGTGCCAGCAGCAAAGAGTGGGACAGGGATAGCAATCAGCCCCAGCATTTT.

The chain recombines TRBV12-3 or TRBV12-4 with TRBJ2-3; D may be TRBD2 (5 bases). The CDR3 loop spans 12 amino acids. The ends were cut back, 6 bases at V and 4 bases at J, with 8 bases in the middle. The CDR3: CASRPEADTQYF. Here the CDR3 DNA reads TGTGCCAGCAGACCGGAGGCAGATACGCAGTATTTT.

The chain joins TRBV5-1 to TRBJ1-1; no reliable D call. V shed 2 bases and J shed 7 bases, with 21 bases lying between them. The CDR3 spans 16 residues. CDR1 is SGHRS and CDR2 is YFSETQ in the germline V gene. The CDR3 bases are TGCGCCAGCAGCTTAGGTGGCTCACCAACGAAGCGTGAAGCTTTCTTT. It translates to CASSLGGSPTKREAFF. Looking up the rest from reference TRBV5-1 and TRBJ1-1 gives the full variable domain: KAGVTQTPRYLIKTRGQQVTLSCSPISGHRSVSWYQQTPGQGLQFLFEYFSETQRNKGNFPGRFSGRQFSNSRSEMNVSTLELGDSALYLCASSLGGSPTKREAFFGQGTRLTVV.

The gene calls are TRBV6-5 and TRBJ1-2; D is ambiguous. This CDR3 has 14 amino acids. V was clipped by 0 bases and J by 2 bases, with 7 bases between them. Germline-derived CDR1 and CDR2 are MNHEY and SVGAGI. The CDR3 reads CASSYSAMNYGYTF. The CDR3 nucleotides are TGTGCCAGCAGTTACTCGGCCATGAACTATGGCTACACCTTC.

The CDR3 spells CASSQDGRNYGYTF. The CDR3 DNA reads TGTGCCAGCAGCCAAGATGGCAGAAACTATGGCTACACCTTC. This chain uses TRBV3-1 (or the pseudogene TRBV3-2) with TRBJ1-2, with D unresolved. The V gene's germline CDR1 is LGHDT and CDR2 YNNKEL (reference sequence). The ends were cut back, 0 bases at V and 2 bases at J, with 7 bases in the middle. This CDR3 contains 14 residues.

In its sample, this clone was seen once. The chain combines TRBV6-5 with TRBJ1-5; D uncertain. CDR3 length: 13 amino acids. CDR1 and CDR2 from the germline V gene are MNHEY and SVGAGI. With 7 bases removed from V and 5 bases from J, the gap between germline ends came to 12 bases. The CDR3, as DNA: TGTGCCAGCAATATTACACCTGATCAGCCCCAGCATTTT. This sequence encodes CASNITPDQPQHF.

This chain connects TRBV2 to TRBJ2-7; 9 bases align to TRBD1. The V gene's germline CDR1 is SNHLY and CDR2 FYNNEI. This CDR3 is built from 15 residues. The trim removed 7 bases at V and 3 bases at J, leaving 10 bases unmatched. CDR3 in DNA: TGTGCCAGCAATCCGAGGACAGGGGCGAGCTACGAGCAGTACTTC. The encoded protein is CASNPRTGASYEQYF.

The V gene is TRBV13, the J gene TRBJ2-7; D might be TRBD2 (5 bases). Deletions cut 3 bases from V and 4 bases from J, with 7 bases between. The CDR3 extends over 12 amino acids. Looked up from germline, CDR1 is PRHDT and CDR2 is FYEKMQ (reference sequence). The CDR3 spells CASSLQRYEQYF. As DNA, the CDR3 is TGTGCCAGCAGCTTGCAGCGGTACGAGCAGTACTTC.